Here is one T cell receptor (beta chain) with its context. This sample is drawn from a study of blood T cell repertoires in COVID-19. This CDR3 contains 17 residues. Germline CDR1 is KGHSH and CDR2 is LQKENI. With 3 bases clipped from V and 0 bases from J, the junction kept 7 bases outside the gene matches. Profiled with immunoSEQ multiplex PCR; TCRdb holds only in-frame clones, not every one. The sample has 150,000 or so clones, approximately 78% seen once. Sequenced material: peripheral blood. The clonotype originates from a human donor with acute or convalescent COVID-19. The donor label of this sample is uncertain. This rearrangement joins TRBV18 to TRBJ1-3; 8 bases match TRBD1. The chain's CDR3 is CASSPQRQGYSGNTIYF. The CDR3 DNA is TGTGCCAGCTCACCGCAACGACAGGGGTACTCTGGAAACACCATATATTTT.